Here is one T cell receptor (beta chain) with its context. This sample is drawn from a study of blood T cell repertoires in COVID-19. Only in-frame clones appear in the TCRdb table, and some are missing; sequencing was by immunoSEQ multiplex PCR. The sample lists 210,000 or so clones; less than 90% were seen once. Trimming removed 0 bases at V and 7 bases at J, with 13 bases between. Germline CDR1 LGHNA, CDR2 YNFKEQ. This CDR3 has 15 residues. The specimen was PBMCs or T cells enriched from blood (not recorded which). The rearrangement links TRBV4-2 to TRBJ1-5; D gene unclear. The receptor was isolated from a woman between 45 and 60 years old in a cohort exposed to, infected with or recovered from COVID-19 (not recorded which). The CDR3 DNA sequence: TGTGCCAGCAGCCAAGATTTGATAGGGAGACAGCCCCAGCATTTT. Translating it yields CASSQDLIGRQPQHF.